The 27 T cell receptor beta chains below all came from one sample that was sequenced in a study of blood T cell repertoires in COVID-19. The protocol was immunoSEQ multiplex PCR, while the TCRdb copy is restricted to in-frame clones and leaves out a portion. The data hold some 48,000 clones, with about 92% observed a single time. Source material: peripheral blood. Receptor source: an older man with active COVID-19.

This clone showed up just a few times. The chain has TRBV7-8 and TRBJ1-6; D may be TRBD1 (6 bases). The CDR3 consists of 15 residues. Per germline, CDR1 SGHVS and CDR2 FQNEAQ. The germline V and J ends were trimmed by 3 bases and 10 bases, with 16 bases remaining between them. The CDR3 loop is CASSFTDSVQSPLHF. The CDR3 DNA follows: TGTGCCAGCAGCTTTACGGACAGTGTTCAATCACCCCTCCACTTT.

The J gene is TRBJ1-1, the V gene TRBV4-3; D ambiguous. The germline CDR1 and CDR2 sequences are LGHNA and YSLEER. Deletions cut 2 bases from V and 4 bases from J, with 14 bases between. The CDR3 contains 15 residues. CDR3 DNA: TGCGCCAGCAGCCAACCGGGTCTTAGTTTCACTGAAGCTTTCTTT. Amino acids: CASSQPGLSFTEAFF.

V usage is TRBV28 and J usage is TRBJ2-6, with TRBD1 identical over 9 bases. CDR3 length: 17 amino acids. The germline gives CDR1 MDHEN, CDR2 SYDVKM. Losses at the gene ends were 3 bases for V and 1 base for J; bases not matched to a gene: 4. For the CDR3, the DNA is TGTGCCAGCAGTTTCGAGACAGGGGGGTCTGGGGCCAACGTCCTGACTTTC. Protein: CASSFETGGSGANVLTF.

This clone appeared a single time. CDR3: CASSPLRDKNTEAFF. The CDR3, as DNA: TGCGCCAGCAGCCCACTCCGGGACAAGAACACTGAAGCTTTCTTT. The genes are TRBV5-1 and TRBJ1-1; perhaps TRBD1 as D (6 bases). Germline V gene sequence: CDR1 SGHRS, CDR2 YFSETQ. This CDR3 is built from 15 residues. Deletions cut 4 bases from V and 1 base from J, with 14 bases between.

V is TRBV27 and J is TRBJ2-7; 9 bases align to TRBD1. CDR3 length: 13 amino acids. The junction had 1 base not matched to a gene; V was cut back by 4 bases and J by 3 bases. The germline V gene encodes CDR1 MNHEY and CDR2 SMNVEV (reference sequence). CDR3 sequence (DNA): TGTGCCAGCAGTTGGGACAGGGACTACGAGCAGTACTTC. Translating gives CASSWDRDYEQYF.

The chain combines TRBV5-5 with TRBJ1-1; D is ambiguous. The CDR3 extends over 13 amino acids. Between the trimmed V and J ends, which lost 0 bases and 5 bases, there was a span of 8 bases. Germline V gene lookup returns CDR1 SGHKS and CDR2 YYEKEE (reference sequence). The chain's CDR3 is CASSLAAGTEAFF. The CDR3 DNA reads as TGTGCCAGCAGCTTGGCCGCGGGGACTGAAGCTTTCTTT.

The V gene is TRBV5-8, the J gene TRBJ2-2; maybe TRBD2 (7 bases). The germline V gene has CDR1 SGHTS and CDR2 YDEGEE. This CDR3 comprises 17 residues. Trimming removed 5 bases from V and 0 bases from J, with 17 bases in between. This CDR3 reads CASSQYGGLSNTGELFF. DNA for the CDR3: TGTGCCAGCAGTCAATACGGGGGGCTGTCGAACACCGGGGAGCTGTTTTTT. The whole variable domain, filled in from reference TRBV5-8 and TRBJ2-2, reads EAGVTQSPTHLIKTRGQQATLRCSPISGHTSVYWYQQALGLGLQFLLWYDEGEERNRGNFPPRFSGRQFPNYSSELNVNALELEDSALYLCASSQYGGLSNTGELFFGEGSRLTVL.

The chain carries TRBV2 and TRBJ2-1, with D unresolved. CDR1 and CDR2 (germline): SNHLY, FYNNEI. V lost 5 bases to trimming and J lost 7 bases, with 18 bases between them. The CDR3 spans 15 residues. The CDR3 DNA reads TGTGCCAGCAGTACAGAGATCGATCGGAATAATGAGCAGTTCTTC. Amino acids: CASSTEIDRNNEQFF.

The DNA for the CDR3 is TGTGCCAGTAGGCCGGACAGGGGCGCGGGTTTAGCGAACACCGGGGAGCTGTTTTTT. Amino acids: CASRPDRGAGLANTGELFF. V usage is TRBV19 and J usage is TRBJ2-2, with 9 bases aligning to TRBD1. Germline-derived CDR1 and CDR2 are LNHDA and SQIVND (reference sequence). The length of the CDR3 is 19 residues. J was trimmed by 0 bases and V by 6 bases; bases with no gene match: 14.

The chain carries TRBV6-5 and TRBJ1-2; D remains ambiguous. The CDR3 has 14 residues. Trimming shortened V by 2 bases and J by 7 bases, and 14 bases separated the two germline ends. Germline values: CDR1 MNHEY, CDR2 SVGAGI. The CDR3 here is CASSYVGQVAGYTF. The DNA for the CDR3 is TGTGCCAGCAGTTACGTGGGTCAGGTGGCTGGCTACACCTTC.

A few counts support this clone. This rearrangement joins TRBV7-6 to TRBJ2-7; 13 bases map to TRBD2. CDR1 and CDR2 from the germline V gene are SGHVS and FNYEAQ. V lost 2 bases to trimming and J lost 3 bases; unmatched junction nucleotides: 4. The length of the CDR3 is 16 residues. The CDR3 reads CASSLTSGRASYEQYF. DNA of the CDR3: TGTGCCAGCAGCTTAACTAGCGGGAGGGCTAGCTACGAGCAGTACTTC.

The chain recombines TRBV19 with TRBJ1-2, with unresolved D. The CDR3 has 14 residues. Germline V gene sequence: CDR1 LNHDA, CDR2 SQIVND (reference sequence). V lost 0 bases to trimming and J lost 6 bases, with 11 bases between them. CDR3 in DNA: TGTGCCAGTAGTATAGATCGGAGAGGGAATGGCTACACCTTC. Amino acids: CASSIDRRGNGYTF.

The gene calls are TRBV18 and TRBJ2-7; 10 nucleotides line up with TRBD1. Germline assignment: CDR1 KGHSH and CDR2 LQKENI. The V gene end was trimmed by 2 bases and the J gene end by 2 bases; junction bases not matched to a gene: 3. The CDR3 covers 15 residues. CDR3 bases: TGTGCCAGCTCACCATACGGGACAGGGGCCTACGAGCAGTACTTC. Encoded protein: CASSPYGTGAYEQYF.

This chain joins TRBV27 and TRBJ2-3, with 8 nucleotides matching TRBD2. J lost 7 bases, V lost 2 bases, and 11 bases had no gene match. CDR1 and CDR2 (germline): MNHEY, SMNVEV (reference sequence). The CDR3 length is 16 residues. The chain's CDR3 is CASSLPGGPSENTQYF. Written as DNA, the CDR3 is TGTGCCAGCAGTTTACCGGGAGGGCCCTCCGAAAATACGCAGTATTTT.

This clone appeared once. The chain combines TRBV6-5 with TRBJ1-3; D ambiguous. Germline assignment: CDR1 MNHEY and CDR2 SVGAGI. Deletions cut 2 bases from V and 0 bases from J, with 11 bases between. CDR3 length: 16 amino acids. The CDR3 nucleotides read TGTGCCAGCAGTTACACGACGGGGAGCTCTGGAAACACCATATATTTT. This encodes CASSYTTGSSGNTIYF.

Only a few counts were recorded for this clone. The chain has TRBV2 and TRBJ2-5; TRBD2 agrees at 9 bases. In germline, CDR1 is SNHLY, CDR2 FYNNEI. Germline trimming cut 6 bases from V and 5 bases from J; bases unmatched to any gene: 7. The CDR3 is made up of 14 amino acids. The CDR3 region is CASRGGSGRETQYF. CDR3 in DNA: TGTGCCAGCAGAGGGGGGAGCGGGAGGGAGACCCAGTACTTC.

The chain combines TRBV9 with TRBJ2-2; unclear D gene. Germline CDR1 is SGDLS and CDR2 is YYNGEE. The CDR3 is 14 residues long. The V and J ends lost 7 bases and 5 bases respectively, with 15 bases between them. CDR3 residues: CASSRLGVTGELFF. CDR3 DNA sequence: TGTGCCAGCTCAAGGTTGGGCGTTACCGGGGAGCTGTTTTTT.

V is TRBV27 and J is TRBJ1-1; D unclear. This CDR3 contains 13 residues. In germline, CDR1 is MNHEY, CDR2 SMNVEV (reference sequence). The V and J ends lost 1 base and 9 bases respectively, with 12 bases between them. CDR3 amino acids: CASSLFEGEKAFF. The CDR3 region has the DNA TGTGCCAGCAGTTTATTTGAGGGAGAGAAAGCTTTCTTT.

The J gene is TRBJ2-1, the V gene TRBV4-2; tentatively, D is TRBD1 (5 bases). Germline V CDR1 and CDR2: LGHNA, YNFKEQ. The CDR3 contains 16 residues. Trimming removed 0 bases at V and 0 bases at J, with 9 bases between. The chain's CDR3 is CASSQDQGSSYNEQFF. DNA of the CDR3: TGTGCCAGCAGCCAAGATCAGGGCAGCTCCTACAATGAGCAGTTCTTC.

The CDR3 loop reads CASSSGQGTREAFF. CDR3 DNA: TGTGCCAGCAGCTCGGGACAGGGAACTCGTGAAGCTTTCTTT. This chain connects TRBV7-2 to TRBJ1-1; 9 bases fit TRBD1. There are 14 residues in the CDR3. With V trimmed by 4 bases and J by 7 bases, 7 bases remained unmatched. CDR1 is SGHTA and CDR2 is FQGNSA in the germline V gene.

The V call is TRBV2, the J call TRBJ2-3; TRBD1 matches at 9 bases. The CDR3 has 15 residues. CDR1 and CDR2 (germline): SNHLY, FYNNEI. V dropped 7 bases and J dropped 4; count of bases not matched to a gene: 9. This CDR3 is CASNTNRGPSDTQYF. The CDR3 DNA reads as TGTGCCAGCAATACAAACAGGGGGCCCTCAGATACGCAGTATTTT.

The CDR3 DNA reads as TGCGCCAGCTCCCGAGTCGGGCGGGGGGGCGTCGGTGAGACCCAGTACTTC. Protein: CASSRVGRGGVGETQYF. This sequence joins TRBV10-2 and TRBJ2-5; 9 nucleotides line up with TRBD2. There are 17 residues in the CDR3. J was trimmed by 5 bases and V by 8 bases; bases with no gene match: 18. Germline values: CDR1 WSHSY, CDR2 SAAADI.

V is TRBV2 and J is TRBJ2-3, with a weak D call TRBD1 (7 bases). The CDR3 totals 13 residues. Germline assignment: CDR1 SNHLY and CDR2 FYNNEI. Trimming shortened V by 8 bases and J by 3 bases, and 12 bases separated the two germline ends. CDR3 amino acids: CASDREETDTQYF. The CDR3 DNA follows: TGTGCCAGCGACAGGGAGGAAACAGATACGCAGTATTTT.

The CDR3 sequence: CASFQGGNEQFF. The DNA for the CDR3 is TGTGCCAGCTTTCAGGGGGGCAATGAGCAGTTCTTC. The V gene is TRBV18, the J gene TRBJ2-1, with TRBD1 as a possible D gene (7 bases). The CDR3 length is 12 residues. Germline CDR1 reads KGHSH; CDR2 reads LQKENI. V lost 7 bases and J 6 bases, leaving 10 bases between the germline ends.

The CDR3 protein is CASSSRLNTEAFF. CDR3 in DNA: TGTGCCAGCAGTTCCCGGTTGAACACTGAAGCTTTCTTT. This chain links TRBV27 with TRBJ1-1; D unresolved. Between the trimmed V and J ends, which lost 4 bases and 0 bases, there was a span of 6 bases. There are 13 residues in the CDR3. In germline, CDR1 is MNHEY, CDR2 SMNVEV (reference sequence).

The genes are TRBV28 and TRBJ1-1, with a possible D match to TRBD1 (5 bases). The CDR3 is 15 residues long. CDR1 and CDR2 (germline): MDHEN, SYDVKM. Between the trimmed V and J ends, which lost 2 bases and 1 base, there was a span of 11 bases. The CDR3, as DNA: TGTGCCAGCAGTTTAATGACAGTTACGAACACTGAAGCTTTCTTT. It encodes CASSLMTVTNTEAFF. The full variable domain, with the rest looked up from reference TRBV28 and TRBJ1-1, is DVKVTQSSRYLVKRTGEKVFLECVQDMDHENMFWYRQDPGLGLRLIYFSYDVKMKEKGDIPEGYSVSREKKERFSLILESASTNQTSMYLCASSLMTVTNTEAFFGQGTRLTVV.

This clone appeared once. V usage is TRBV4-1 and J usage is TRBJ1-4, with a tentative D call TRBD1 (6 bases). Germline V gene sequence: CDR1 MGHRA, CDR2 YSYEKL. V shed 4 bases and J shed 5 bases, with 11 bases lying between them. CDR3 size: 14 residues. CDR3 sequence: CASSPDRANEKLFF. CDR3 in DNA: TGCGCCAGCAGCCCGGACAGAGCGAATGAAAAACTGTTTTTT.